The clone carrying this TCR beta chain was seen repeatedly, ten times or more. Its specificity is unknown. CDR1 is MNHEY and CDR2 is SVGEGT in the germline V gene. CDR3 size: 14 residues. After removal of 5 bases from V and 2 bases from J, the junction contained 2 bases not matched to a gene. Amplified material comprised TCR beta CDR3 regions derived from RNA transcripts. HTBI primers primed a first-round RT-PCR, and a second-round multiplex PCR followed. MiXCR, run by TCRdb on the multiplex PCR reads, gives a single entry per CDR3 protein. The sample shows around 400,000 distinct CDR3 sequences, around 18% of them seen only once. This specimen belongs to a study of Graves' ophthalmopathy and Graves' hyperthyroidism. Findings and limits, study-wide: Blood also held most thyroid clonotypes expanded above 0.001 frequency.

Other autoimmune diseases, uncontrolled infections, pregnancy and lactation each led to patient exclusion. V and J are TRBV6-2 or TRBV6-3 and TRBJ2-7; 11 nucleotides match TRBD2. Sequences were obtained from peripheral blood. The clonotype comes from a woman younger than 30 with Graves' ophthalmopathy. CDR3 loop: CASSTGLAAYEQYF. The CDR3 region has the DNA TGTGCCAGCAGTACGGGACTAGCGGCCTACGAGCAGTACTTC.